The T cell receptor beta chain described here comes from a study of T cell responses to AZD1222 COVID-19 vaccine. Broader study findings: Increased Spike-specific TCR breadth and depth were observed after two AZD1222 doses. Donors in the cohort were predominantly white British and more often female, and clonal diversity was possibly underestimated. Reportedly, nearly half of unique spike TCRs recognized epitopes outside B.1.351/B.1.1.7 mutations.

On this clone itself: Its cognate antigen is unknown.

Sequencing used immunoSEQ multiplex PCR; TCRdb keeps in-frame clones, though not all of them. This repertoire shows 200,000 to 250,000 clones, about 95% found once; its top ten account for around 1.7%. The germline V gene has CDR1 LNHDA and CDR2 SQIVND (reference sequence). The CDR3 is made up of 18 amino acids. V was trimmed by 3 bases and J by 3 bases, leaving 22 bases between them. The material was peripheral blood, obtained 28 days after the second dose of the MenACWY control vaccine. The J gene is TRBJ2-3, the V gene TRBV19, with D perhaps matching TRBD2 (6 bases). The sequence came from an adult who received the MenACWY meningococcal vaccine as a control. The CDR3: CASSIRRDGLRGTDTQYF. CDR3 nucleotides: TGTGCCAGTAGTATTAGGCGGGACGGTTTAAGGGGTACAGATACGCAGTATTTT.